This T cell receptor (beta chain) was sequenced for a study of blood T cell repertoires in COVID-19. Across the whole study: Some COVID-19 samples were acute and others convalescent; all came from the United States, Italy and Spain.

Profiled with immunoSEQ multiplex PCR; TCRdb holds only in-frame clones, not every one. The sample contains under 200,000 clones, approximately 91% of which appear only once. The sequenced sample consisted of peripheral blood. This clonotype was sampled from a man between 18 and 35 years old with COVID-19, enrolled during active disease.

CDR3 DNA sequence: TGTGCCAGCAGCCAAGGTGTGCGTTCTTCCTACGAGCAGTACTTC. This gives the protein CASSQGVRSSYEQYF. The rearrangement uses TRBV14 and TRBJ2-7; D gene ambiguous. Per the germline V gene, CDR1 is SGHDN and CDR2 is FVKESK. Trimming left V 1 base short and J 1 base short, with 11 bases between. CDR3 size: 15 residues.